This is a list of T cell receptor beta chains from one sample in a study of blood T cell repertoires in COVID-19. TCRdb's table, derived via immunoSEQ multiplex PCR, lists solely in-frame clones and lacks some. The sample lists a few hundred thousand clones; roughly nine tenths were seen once. The sample was peripheral blood. The receptor set was obtained from a woman aged 45 to 65 with acute or convalescent COVID-19. The conserved cysteine and the conserved F or W are not part of the CDR3 here. Size values are once, few and many counts, or a class for expanded clones, and some rows have none.

J,V,size,CDR3
TRBJ2-1,TRBV7-2,NA,ASSLSSAGHNEQF
TRBJ1-5,TRBV10-1,NA,ASSESTRQGIRNQPQH
TRBJ1-4,TRBV24-1,NA,ATSDPDGGNEKLF
TRBJ1-2,TRBV7-2,NA,ASSLARDRGHYGYT
TRBJ2-3,TRBV6-4,few,ASSDLAGYTQY
TRBJ1-3,TRBV27,NA,ASSLSSIGNTIY
TRBJ2-3,TRBV6-4,few,ASSDSLGAADTQY
TRBJ2-3,TRBV10-3,NA,ATQTSVVDTQY
TRBJ1-1,TRBV11-2,few,ASSPRGGQGNTEAF
TRBJ2-1,TRBV4-1,NA,ATSFAGALQPTTEQF
TRBJ2-6,TRBV4-2,NA,ASRGGGPNVLT
TRBJ1-5,TRBV5-1,few,ASSPGGERQPQH
TRBJ1-6,TRBV5-4,NA,ASRSGQMGSPLH
TRBJ2-5,TRBV9,NA,ASSGGTRETQY
TRBJ2-7,TRBV27,NA,ASKREWAVRDYEQY
TRBJ1-1,TRBV29-1,NA,SVSGLRAF
TRBJ1-4,TRBV5-1,NA,ASRKGQTGEKLF
TRBJ1-3,TRBV9,NA,ASSPTPTGALSGNTIY
TRBJ1-2,TRBV6-5,NA,ASSSMGQTYGYT
TRBJ2-7,TRBV7-6,NA,ASSDRGRNYEQY
TRBJ2-6,TRBV5-6,once,ASGLAGFSGANVLT
TRBJ2-1,TRBV12-3/TRBV12-4,NA,ASSSMSVSEQF
TRBJ1-1,TRBV7-2,once,ASSSNRGWDTEAF
TRBJ2-7,TRBV7-2,once,ASSRSRDAYQGETYEQY
TRBJ2-6,TRBV5-1,NA,ASSSTGDGANVLT
TRBJ1-4,TRBV6-5,NA,ASRPRRTTNEKLF
TRBJ1-2,TRBV7-2,NA,ASSLKTGPYGYT
TRBJ2-1,TRBV19,NA,ASAPLRDKVYNEQF
TRBJ1-5,TRBV28,NA,ASSYGPGDSNQPQH
TRBJ2-1,TRBV2,once,ASREQGGIANEQF
TRBJ1-6,TRBV7-9,NA,ASSLVQGRSPLH
TRBJ2-3,TRBV7-2,NA,ASLGGLAGPDTQY
TRBJ2-7,TRBV20-1,NA,SATKEREQY
TRBJ2-5,TRBV7-9,NA,ASSPLAGEETQY
TRBJ1-2,TRBV27,NA,ASRTTGRSGYT
TRBJ1-2,TRBV6-5,NA,ASTRQGSQNGYT
TRBJ2-2,TRBV2,NA,ASVAGGNTGELF
TRBJ2-2,TRBV30,NA,AWRTYGELF
TRBJ1-5,TRBV6-5,NA,ASRFSNQPQH
TRBJ2-3,TRBV21-1,NA,ASRSLTDTQY
TRBJ1-1,TRBV18,NA,ASSPGTGRFNTEAF
TRBJ2-7,TRBV19,NA,ASSSGLSYEQY
TRBJ2-3,TRBV19,NA,ASRRQLPTDTQY
TRBJ1-4,TRBV12-5,once,ASGLGSTGQGKFREKLF
TRBJ2-7,TRBV11-3,NA,ASSLHGAGEGEQY
TRBJ2-2,TRBV9,NA,ASSVAPGQGGELF
TRBJ1-3,TRBV15,NA,ATSRDPGPGNTIY
TRBJ2-2,TRBV6-2/TRBV6-3,NA,ASSFGTGNLMALTGELF
TRBJ2-1,TRBV29-1,NA,SVGGGTSGYNEQF
TRBJ2-5,TRBV12-3/TRBV12-4,NA,ASSQGRAETQY
TRBJ1-4,TRBV12-3/TRBV12-4,NA,ASSPGAGKNLF
TRBJ1-4,TRBV19,once,ASIPTGGSEKLF
TRBJ2-3,TRBV4-1,NA,ASSQIDMISTDTQY
TRBJ1-5,TRBV27,NA,ASSSSSNQPQH
TRBJ1-5,TRBV4-2,NA,ASSHQTDQPQH